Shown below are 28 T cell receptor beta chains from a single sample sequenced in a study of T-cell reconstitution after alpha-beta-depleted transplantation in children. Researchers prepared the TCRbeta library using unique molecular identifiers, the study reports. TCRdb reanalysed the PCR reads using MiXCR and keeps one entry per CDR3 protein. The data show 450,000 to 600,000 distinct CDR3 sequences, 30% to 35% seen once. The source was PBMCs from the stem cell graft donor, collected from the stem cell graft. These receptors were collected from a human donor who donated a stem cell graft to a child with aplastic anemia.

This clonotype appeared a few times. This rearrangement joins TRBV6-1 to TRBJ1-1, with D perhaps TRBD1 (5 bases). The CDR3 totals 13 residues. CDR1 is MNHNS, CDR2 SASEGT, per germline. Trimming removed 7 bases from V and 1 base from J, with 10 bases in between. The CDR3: CASTLTENTEAFF. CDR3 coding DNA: TGTGCCAGCACCCTGACAGAGAACACTGAAGCTTTCTTT.

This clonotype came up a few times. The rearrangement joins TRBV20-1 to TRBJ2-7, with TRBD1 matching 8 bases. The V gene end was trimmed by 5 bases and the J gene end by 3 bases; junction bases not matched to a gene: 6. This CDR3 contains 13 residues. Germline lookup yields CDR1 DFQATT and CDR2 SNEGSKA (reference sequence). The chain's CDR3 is CSALADRGYEQYF. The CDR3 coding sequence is TGCAGTGCTTTAGCCGACAGGGGCTACGAGCAGTACTTC.

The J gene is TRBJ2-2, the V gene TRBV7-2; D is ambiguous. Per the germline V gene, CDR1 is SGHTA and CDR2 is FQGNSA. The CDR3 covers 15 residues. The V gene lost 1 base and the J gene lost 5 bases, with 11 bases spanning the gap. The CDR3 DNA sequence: TGTGCCAGCAGCTTAGGATGGCGTGGGACCGGGGAGCTGTTTTTT. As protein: CASSLGWRGTGELFF.

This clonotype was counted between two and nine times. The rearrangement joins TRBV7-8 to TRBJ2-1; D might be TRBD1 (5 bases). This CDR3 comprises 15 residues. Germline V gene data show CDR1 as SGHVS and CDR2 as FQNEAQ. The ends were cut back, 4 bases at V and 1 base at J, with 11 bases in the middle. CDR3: CASSSFQGSYNEQFF. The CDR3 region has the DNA TGTGCCAGCAGCTCTTTCCAGGGATCCTACAATGAGCAGTTCTTC.

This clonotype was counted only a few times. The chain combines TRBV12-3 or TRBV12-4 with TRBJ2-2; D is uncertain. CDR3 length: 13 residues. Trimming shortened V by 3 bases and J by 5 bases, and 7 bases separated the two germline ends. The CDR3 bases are TGTGCCAGCAGTTTTCACTGGACCGGGGAGCTGTTTTTT. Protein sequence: CASSFHWTGELFF.

Here the CDR3 DNA reads TGTGCCAGCAGTTACTCGTGGACAGAAATATACACTGAAGCTTTCTTT. It specifies CASSYSWTEIYTEAFF. V usage is TRBV6-5 and J usage is TRBJ1-1; perhaps TRBD1 as D (6 bases). Between the trimmed V and J ends, which lost 0 bases and 3 bases, there was a span of 14 bases. The CDR3 runs to 16 residues. CDR1 is MNHEY, CDR2 SVGAGI, per germline.

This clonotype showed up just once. The CDR3 sequence: CASSLDGTDNSPLHF. DNA of the CDR3: TGTGCCAGCAGCTTAGATGGGACGGACAATTCACCCCTCCACTTT. The chain is built from TRBV7-9 and TRBJ1-6; perhaps TRBD1 as D (5 bases). This CDR3 is 15 amino acids long. Trimming removed 1 base at V and 7 bases at J, with 11 bases between. Per the germline V gene, CDR1 is SEHNR and CDR2 is FQNEAQ (reference sequence).

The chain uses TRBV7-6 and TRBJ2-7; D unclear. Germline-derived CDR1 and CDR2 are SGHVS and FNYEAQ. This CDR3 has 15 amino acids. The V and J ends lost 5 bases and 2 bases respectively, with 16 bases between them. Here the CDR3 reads CASSLTPGTTYEQYF. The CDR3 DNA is TGTGCCAGCAGCCTTACCCCGGGCACCACCTACGAGCAGTACTTC.

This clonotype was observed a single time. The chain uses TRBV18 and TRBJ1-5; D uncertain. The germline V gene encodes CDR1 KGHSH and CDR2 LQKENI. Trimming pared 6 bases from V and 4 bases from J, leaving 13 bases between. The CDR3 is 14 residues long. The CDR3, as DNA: TGTGCCAGCTCCGGAGAAACTGCGAATCAGCCCCAGCATTTT. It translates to CASSGETANQPQHF.

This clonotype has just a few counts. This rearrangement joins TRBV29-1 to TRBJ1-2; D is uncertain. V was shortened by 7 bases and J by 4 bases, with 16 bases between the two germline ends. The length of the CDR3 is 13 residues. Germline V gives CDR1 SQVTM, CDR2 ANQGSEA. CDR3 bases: TGCAGCGCCGTAACAGAGTTCGCCTATGGCTACACCTTC. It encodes CSAVTEFAYGYTF.

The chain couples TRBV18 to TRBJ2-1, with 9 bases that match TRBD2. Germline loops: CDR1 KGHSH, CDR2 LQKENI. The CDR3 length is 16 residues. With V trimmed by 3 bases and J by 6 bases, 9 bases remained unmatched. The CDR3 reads CASSPSASGAINEQFF. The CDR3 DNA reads TGTGCCAGCTCACCTAGTGCTAGCGGGGCAATCAATGAGCAGTTCTTC.

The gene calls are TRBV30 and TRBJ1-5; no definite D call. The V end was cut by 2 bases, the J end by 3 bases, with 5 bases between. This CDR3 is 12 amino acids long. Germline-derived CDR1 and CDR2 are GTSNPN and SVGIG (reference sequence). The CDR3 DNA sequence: TGTGCCTGGAGTAACTACAATCAGCCCCAGCATTTT. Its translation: CAWSNYNQPQHF.

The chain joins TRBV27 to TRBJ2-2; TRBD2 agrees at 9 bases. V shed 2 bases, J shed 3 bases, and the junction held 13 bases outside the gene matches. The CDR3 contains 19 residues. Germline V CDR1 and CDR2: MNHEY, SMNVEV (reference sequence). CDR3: CASSLRAPLAGVYTGELFF. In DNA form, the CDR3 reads TGTGCCAGCAGTTTAAGGGCCCCCTTAGCGGGAGTGTACACCGGGGAGCTGTTTTTT.

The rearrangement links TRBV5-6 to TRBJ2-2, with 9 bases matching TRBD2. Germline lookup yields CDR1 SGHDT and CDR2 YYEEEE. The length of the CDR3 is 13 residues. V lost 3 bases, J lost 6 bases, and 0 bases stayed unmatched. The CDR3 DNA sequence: TGTGCCAGCAGCTGGACTAGCGCCGGGGAGCTGTTTTTT. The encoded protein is CASSWTSAGELFF.

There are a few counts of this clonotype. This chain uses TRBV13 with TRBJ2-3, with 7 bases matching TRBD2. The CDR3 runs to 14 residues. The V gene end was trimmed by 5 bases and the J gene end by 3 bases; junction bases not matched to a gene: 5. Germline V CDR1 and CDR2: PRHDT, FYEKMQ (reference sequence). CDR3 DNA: TGTGCCAGCAGCAACGGGAGGAGAACAGATACGCAGTATTTT. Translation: CASSNGRRTDTQYF.

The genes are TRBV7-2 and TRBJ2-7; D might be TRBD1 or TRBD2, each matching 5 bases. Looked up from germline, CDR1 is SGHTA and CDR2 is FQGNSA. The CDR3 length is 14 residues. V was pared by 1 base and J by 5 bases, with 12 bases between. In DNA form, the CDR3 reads TGTGCCAGCAGCTTAGGGTGGGGGTTACACGAGCAGTACGTC. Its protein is CASSLGWGLHEQYV.

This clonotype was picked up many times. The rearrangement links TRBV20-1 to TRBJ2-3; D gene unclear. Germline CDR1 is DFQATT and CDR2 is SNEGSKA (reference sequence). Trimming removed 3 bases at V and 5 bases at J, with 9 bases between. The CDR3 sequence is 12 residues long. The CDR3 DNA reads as TGCAGTGCTAGCCTTGGCGTAGATACGCAGTATTTT. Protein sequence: CSASLGVDTQYF.

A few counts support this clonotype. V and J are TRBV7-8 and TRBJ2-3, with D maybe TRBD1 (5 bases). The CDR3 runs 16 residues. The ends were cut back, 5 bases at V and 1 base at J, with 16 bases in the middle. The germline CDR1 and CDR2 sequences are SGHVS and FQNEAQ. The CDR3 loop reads CASSPRPLTGTDTQYF. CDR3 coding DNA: TGTGCCAGCAGCCCCAGACCGTTGACAGGCACAGATACGCAGTATTTT.

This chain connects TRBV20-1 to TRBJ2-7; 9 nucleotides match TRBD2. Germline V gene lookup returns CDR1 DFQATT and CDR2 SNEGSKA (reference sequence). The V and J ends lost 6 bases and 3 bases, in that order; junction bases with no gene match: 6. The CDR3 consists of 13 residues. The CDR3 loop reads CSAKLTSGYEQYF. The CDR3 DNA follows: TGCAGTGCCAAGCTGACTAGCGGCTACGAGCAGTACTTC.

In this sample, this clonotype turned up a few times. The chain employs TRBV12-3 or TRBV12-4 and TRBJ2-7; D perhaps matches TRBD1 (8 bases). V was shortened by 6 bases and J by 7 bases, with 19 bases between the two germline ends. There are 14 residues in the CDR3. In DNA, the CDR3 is TGTGCCAGCAGGCGGGGGACAGGATCGGGGGAGCAGTACTTC. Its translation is CASRRGTGSGEQYF.

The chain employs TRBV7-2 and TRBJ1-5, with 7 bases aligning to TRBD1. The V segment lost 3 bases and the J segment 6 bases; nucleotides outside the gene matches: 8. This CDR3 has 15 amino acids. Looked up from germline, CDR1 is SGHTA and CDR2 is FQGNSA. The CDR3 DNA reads TGTGCCAGCAGCTTCGCGACAGGGTTGGGTCAGCCCCAGCATTTT. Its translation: CASSFATGLGQPQHF.

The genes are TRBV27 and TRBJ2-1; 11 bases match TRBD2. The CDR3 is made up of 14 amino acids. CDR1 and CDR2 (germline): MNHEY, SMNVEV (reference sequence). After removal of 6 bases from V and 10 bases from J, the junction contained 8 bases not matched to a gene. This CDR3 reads CASRLAGDLLEQFF. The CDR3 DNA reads TGTGCCAGCAGACTAGCGGGAGACCTCCTGGAGCAGTTCTTC.

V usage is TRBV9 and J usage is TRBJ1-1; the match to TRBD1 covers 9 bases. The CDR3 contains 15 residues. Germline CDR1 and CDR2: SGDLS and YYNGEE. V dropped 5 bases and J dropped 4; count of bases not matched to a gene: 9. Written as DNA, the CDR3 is TGTGCCAGCAGTCCTCTTGGACAGGGGTTCACTGAAGCTTTCTTT. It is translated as CASSPLGQGFTEAFF.

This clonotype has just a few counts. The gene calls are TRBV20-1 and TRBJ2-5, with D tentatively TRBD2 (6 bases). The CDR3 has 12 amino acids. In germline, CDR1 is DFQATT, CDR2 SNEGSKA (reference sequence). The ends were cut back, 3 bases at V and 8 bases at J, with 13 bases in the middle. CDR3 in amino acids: CSASGSSPTQYF. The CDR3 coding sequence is TGCAGTGCTAGCGGGAGCTCTCCCACCCAGTACTTC.

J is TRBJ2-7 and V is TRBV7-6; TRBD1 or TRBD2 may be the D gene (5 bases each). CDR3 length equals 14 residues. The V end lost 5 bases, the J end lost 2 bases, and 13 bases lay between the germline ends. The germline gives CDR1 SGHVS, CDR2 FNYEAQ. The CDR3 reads CASSLGTETYEQYF. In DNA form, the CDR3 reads TGTGCCAGCAGCCTAGGGACGGAAACCTACGAGCAGTACTTC.

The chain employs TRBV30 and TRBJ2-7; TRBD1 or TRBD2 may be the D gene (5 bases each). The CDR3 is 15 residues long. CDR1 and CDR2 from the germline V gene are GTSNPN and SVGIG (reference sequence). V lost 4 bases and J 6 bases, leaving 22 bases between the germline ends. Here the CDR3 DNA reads TGTGCCTGGACGCATCCGGGACCAGGAGGTTTCGAGCAGTACTTC. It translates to CAWTHPGPGGFEQYF. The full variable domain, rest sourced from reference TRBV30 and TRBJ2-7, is SQTIHQWPATLVQPVGSPLSLECTVEGTSNPNLYWYRQAAGRGLQLLFYSVGIGQISSEVPQNLSASRPQDRQFILSSKKLLLSDSGFYLCAWTHPGPGGFEQYFGPGTRLTVT.

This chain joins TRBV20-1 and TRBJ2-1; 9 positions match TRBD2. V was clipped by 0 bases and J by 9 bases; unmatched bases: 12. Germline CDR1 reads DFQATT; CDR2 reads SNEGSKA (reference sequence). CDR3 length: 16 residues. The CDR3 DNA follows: TGCAGTGCTAGAGATATAAGCGGGAGGATAGACCGTGAGCAGTTCTTC. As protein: CSARDISGRIDREQFF.

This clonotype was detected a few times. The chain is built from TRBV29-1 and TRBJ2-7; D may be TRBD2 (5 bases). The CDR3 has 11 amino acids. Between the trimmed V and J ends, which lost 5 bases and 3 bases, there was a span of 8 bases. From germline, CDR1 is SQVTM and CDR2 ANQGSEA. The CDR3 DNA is TGCAGCGTTTGGGGAGTCTACGAGCAGTACTTC. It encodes CSVWGVYEQYF.